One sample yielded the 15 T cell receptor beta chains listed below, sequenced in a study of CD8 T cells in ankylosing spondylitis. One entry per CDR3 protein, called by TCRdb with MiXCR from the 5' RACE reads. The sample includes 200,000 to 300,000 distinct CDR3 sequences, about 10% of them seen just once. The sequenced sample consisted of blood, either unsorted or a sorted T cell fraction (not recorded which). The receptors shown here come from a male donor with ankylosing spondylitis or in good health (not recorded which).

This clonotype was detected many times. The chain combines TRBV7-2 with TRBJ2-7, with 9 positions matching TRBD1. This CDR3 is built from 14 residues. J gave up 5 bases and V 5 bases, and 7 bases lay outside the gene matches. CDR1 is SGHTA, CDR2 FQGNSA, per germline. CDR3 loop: CASSEGQGSHEQYF. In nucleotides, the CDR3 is TGTGCCAGCAGCGAGGGACAGGGATCCCACGAGCAGTACTTC.

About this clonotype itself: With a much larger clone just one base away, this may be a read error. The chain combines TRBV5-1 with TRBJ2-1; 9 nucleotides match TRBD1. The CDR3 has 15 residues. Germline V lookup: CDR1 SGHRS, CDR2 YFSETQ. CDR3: CANSLDRGSSNEQFF. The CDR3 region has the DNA TGCGCCAACAGCTTGGACAGGGGAAGTAGTAATGAGCAGTTCTTC.

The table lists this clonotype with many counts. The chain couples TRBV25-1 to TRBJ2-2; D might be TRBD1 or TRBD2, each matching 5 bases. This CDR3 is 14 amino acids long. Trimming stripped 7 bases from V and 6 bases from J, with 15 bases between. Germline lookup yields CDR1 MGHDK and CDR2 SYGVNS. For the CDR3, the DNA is TGTGCCAGCAACGCCGGGACGGCCGCCGGGGAGCTGTTTTTT. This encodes CASNAGTAAGELFF.

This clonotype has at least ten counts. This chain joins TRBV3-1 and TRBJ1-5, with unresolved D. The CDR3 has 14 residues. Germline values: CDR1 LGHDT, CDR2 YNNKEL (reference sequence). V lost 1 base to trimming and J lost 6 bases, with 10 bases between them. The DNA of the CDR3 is TGTGCCAGCAGCCAAGGCACAAGTGGTCAGCCCCAGCATTTT. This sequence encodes CASSQGTSGQPQHF.

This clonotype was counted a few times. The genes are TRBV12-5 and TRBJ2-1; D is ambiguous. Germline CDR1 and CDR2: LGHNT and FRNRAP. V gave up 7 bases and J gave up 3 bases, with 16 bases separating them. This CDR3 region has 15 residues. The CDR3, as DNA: TGTGCTAGTGCCTCTCCTGGAATAGGCTACAATGAGCAGTTCTTC. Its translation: CASASPGIGYNEQFF.

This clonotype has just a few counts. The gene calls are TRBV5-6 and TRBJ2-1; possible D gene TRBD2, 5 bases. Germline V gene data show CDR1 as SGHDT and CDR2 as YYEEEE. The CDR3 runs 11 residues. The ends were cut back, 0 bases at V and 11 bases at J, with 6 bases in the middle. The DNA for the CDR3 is TGTGCCAGCAGCTTGGCCGGGAAGCAGTTCTTC. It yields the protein CASSLAGKQFF.

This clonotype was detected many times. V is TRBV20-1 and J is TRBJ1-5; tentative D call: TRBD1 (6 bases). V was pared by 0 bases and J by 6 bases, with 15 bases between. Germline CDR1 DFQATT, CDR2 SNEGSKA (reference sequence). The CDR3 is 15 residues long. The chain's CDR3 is CSARDDGRGFQPQHF. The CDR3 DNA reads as TGCAGTGCTAGAGATGACGGAAGGGGGTTTCAGCCCCAGCATTTT.

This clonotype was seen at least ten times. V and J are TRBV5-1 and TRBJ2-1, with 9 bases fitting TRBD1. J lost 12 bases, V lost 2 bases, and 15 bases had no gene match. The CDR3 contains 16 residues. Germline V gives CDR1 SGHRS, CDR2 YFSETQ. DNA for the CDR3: TGCGCCAGCAGCTTTTACAGGGGGCGAATCTGGACCCGGCAGTTCTTC. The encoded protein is CASSFYRGRIWTRQFF.

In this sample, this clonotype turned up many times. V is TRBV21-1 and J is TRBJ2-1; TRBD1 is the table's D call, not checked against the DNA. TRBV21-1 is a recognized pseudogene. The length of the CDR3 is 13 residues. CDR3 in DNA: TGTGCCAGCAGCAAACCCGACAGGAATGAGCAGTTCTTC. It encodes CASSKPDRNEQFF.

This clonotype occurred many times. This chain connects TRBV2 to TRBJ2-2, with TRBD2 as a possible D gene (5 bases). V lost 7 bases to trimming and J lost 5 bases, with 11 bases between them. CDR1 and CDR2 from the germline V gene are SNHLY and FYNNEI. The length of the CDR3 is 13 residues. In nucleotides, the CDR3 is TGTGCCAGCACCATCTCGGGGACCGGGGAGCTGTTTTTT. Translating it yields CASTISGTGELFF. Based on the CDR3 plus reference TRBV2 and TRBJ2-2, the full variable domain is EPEVTQTPSHQVTQMGQEVILRCVPISNHLYFYWYRQILGQKVEFLVSFYNNEISEKSEIFDDQFSVERPDGSNFTLKIRSTKLEDSAMYFCASTISGTGELFFGEGSRLTVL.

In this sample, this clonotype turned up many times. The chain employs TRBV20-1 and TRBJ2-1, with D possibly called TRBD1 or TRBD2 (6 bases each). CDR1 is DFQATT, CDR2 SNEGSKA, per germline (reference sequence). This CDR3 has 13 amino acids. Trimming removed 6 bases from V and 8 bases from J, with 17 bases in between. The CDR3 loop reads CSALGGLRDEQFF. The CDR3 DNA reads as TGCAGTGCCTTGGGGGGCCTTCGGGATGAGCAGTTCTTC.

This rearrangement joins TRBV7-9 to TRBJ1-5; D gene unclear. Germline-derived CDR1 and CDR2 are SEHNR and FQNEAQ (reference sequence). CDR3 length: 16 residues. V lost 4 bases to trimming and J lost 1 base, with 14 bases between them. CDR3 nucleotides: TGTGCCAGCAGCTCAAACGAAGGGAGGAGCAATCAGCCCCAGCATTTT. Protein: CASSSNEGRSNQPQHF. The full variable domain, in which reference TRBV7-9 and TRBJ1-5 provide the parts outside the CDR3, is DTGVSQNPRHKITKRGQNVTFRCDPISEHNRLYWYRQTLGQGPEFLTYFQNEAQLEKSRLLSDRFSAERPKGSFSTLEIQRTEQGDSAMYLCASSSNEGRSNQPQHFGDGTRLSIL.

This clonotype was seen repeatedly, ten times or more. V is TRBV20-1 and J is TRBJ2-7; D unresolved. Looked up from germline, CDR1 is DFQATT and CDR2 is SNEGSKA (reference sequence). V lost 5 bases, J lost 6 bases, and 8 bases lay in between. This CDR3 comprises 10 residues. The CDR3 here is CSAEKSEQYF. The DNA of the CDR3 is TGCAGTGCTGAGAAAAGCGAGCAGTACTTC.

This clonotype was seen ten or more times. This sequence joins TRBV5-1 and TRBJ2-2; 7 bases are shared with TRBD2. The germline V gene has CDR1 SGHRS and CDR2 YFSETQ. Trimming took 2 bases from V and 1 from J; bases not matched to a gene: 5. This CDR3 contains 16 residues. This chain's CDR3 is CASSFWLAENTGELFF. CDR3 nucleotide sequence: TGCGCCAGCAGCTTCTGGCTAGCGGAGAACACCGGGGAGCTGTTTTTT.

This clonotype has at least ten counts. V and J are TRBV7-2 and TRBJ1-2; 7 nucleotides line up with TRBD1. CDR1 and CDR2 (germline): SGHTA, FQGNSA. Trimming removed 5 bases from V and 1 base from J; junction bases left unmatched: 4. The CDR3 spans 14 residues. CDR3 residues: CASSTQGLNYGYTF. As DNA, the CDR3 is TGTGCCAGCAGCACACAGGGGCTTAACTATGGCTACACCTTC.